This note documents a single T cell receptor (beta chain) sequence. Its antigen is as yet unknown. Around 2 micrograms of genomic DNA (from cryopreserved PBMCs) were used for TCR beta libraries. These data are taken from a study of cytotoxic CD8 clonotypes in ibrutinib-treated CLL. The wider study: Samples yielded averages of approximately 260,000 productive templates and roughly 91,000 productive rearrangements. Study-wide results and limits: Baseline clonality, higher than in age-matched healthy donors, tracked circulating CD8+ T-cell counts. Under therapy, public clonotypes either contracted or stayed stable, and they were uncommon.

TCRdb's copy holds only in-frame clones and misses some; the assay was immunoSEQ multiplex PCR. The table lists 330,000 or so clones, 67% of them singletons. This CDR3 contains 11 residues. Germline CDR1 is MDHEN and CDR2 is SYDVKM. Trimming took off 3 bases at V and 6 bases at J, with 6 bases between the two ends. This receptor was obtained from a human donor with chronic lymphocytic leukemia. Sequenced material: PBMCs, taken after 36 months of ibrutinib treatment. This chain joins TRBV28 and TRBJ2-7; D not resolved. This chain's CDR3 is CASSLVAEQYF. For the CDR3, the DNA is TGTGCCAGCAGTTTGGTTGCCGAGCAGTACTTC. The variable domain in full, with the rest retrieved from reference TRBV28 and TRBJ2-7, is DVKVTQSSRYLVKRTGEKVFLECVQDMDHENMFWYRQDPGLGLRLIYFSYDVKMKEKGDIPEGYSVSREKKERFSLILESASTNQTSMYLCASSLVAEQYFGPGTRLTVT.